Presented here are 7 T cell receptor beta chains from one specimen sequenced in a study of T cells in Graves' hyperthyroidism and ophthalmopathy. Template material for amplifying TCR beta CDR3 regions consisted of RNA transcripts. The TCR CDR3 first-round RT-PCR relied on the HTBI primer set. TCRdb itself ran the multiplex PCR reads through MiXCR, one entry per CDR3 protein. The sample lists about 840,000 distinct CDR3 sequences; around 39% were seen once. The specimen was blood. These receptors originate from a man between 18 and 29 years old with Graves' hyperthyroidism.

This clonotype was counted ten times or more. The chain couples TRBV7-3 to TRBJ2-5, with 9 bases that match TRBD2. Germline V gene lookup returns CDR1 SGHTA and CDR2 FQGTGA. The CDR3 totals 15 residues. V dropped 5 bases and J dropped 3; count of bases not matched to a gene: 7. The CDR3 DNA reads TGTGCCAGCAGCCGTAGCGGGAGCACGAAAGAGACCCAGTACTTC. Translating gives CASSRSGSTKETQYF. The whole variable domain, remainder taken from reference TRBV7-3 and TRBJ2-5, is GAGVSQTPSNKVTEKGKYVELRCDPISGHTALYWYRQSLGQGPEFLIYFQGTGAADDSGLPNDRFFAVRPEGSVSTLKIQRTERGDSAVYLCASSRSGSTKETQYFGPGTRLLVL.

This clonotype has at least ten counts. V usage is TRBV15 and J usage is TRBJ2-7; 12 bases align to TRBD2. With 0 bases clipped from V and 7 bases from J, the junction kept 10 bases outside the gene matches. The CDR3 has 17 residues. Germline V gives CDR1 LNHNV, CDR2 YYDKDF (reference sequence). CDR3 amino acids: CATSRDIGLAGYDEQYF. The CDR3 DNA reads TGTGCCACCAGCAGAGATATTGGACTAGCGGGGTATGATGAGCAGTACTTC.

The chain employs TRBV6-6 and TRBJ2-7; 10 bases match TRBD1. This CDR3 is built from 14 residues. After removal of 6 bases from V and 5 bases from J, the junction contained 7 bases not matched to a gene. Germline loops: CDR1 MNHNY, CDR2 SVGAGI (reference sequence). In DNA, the CDR3 is TGTGCCAGCAGCACCCCGGGACAGGGGAACGAGCAGTACTTC. Translated, it gives CASSTPGQGNEQYF.

This chain links TRBV9 with TRBJ2-7; 7 bases fit TRBD1. The J call is uncertain, as TRBJ2-5 better fits the DNA end. Per the germline V gene, CDR1 is SGDLS and CDR2 is YYNGEE. The CDR3 has 14 amino acids. The CDR3 sequence is CASSVTGSEATQYF. CDR3 nucleotide sequence: TGTGCCAGCAGCGTGACAGGGTCGGAAGCGACCCAGTACTTC.

This clonotype turned up a few times. The V call is TRBV14, the J call TRBJ2-6, with 9 bases lining up with TRBD1. Germline V gene sequence: CDR1 SGHDN, CDR2 FVKESK. The V gene end was trimmed by 3 bases and the J gene end by 4 bases; junction bases not matched to a gene: 4. This CDR3 spans 16 amino acids. The CDR3, as DNA: TGTGCCAGCAGCCATACAGGGGGCTCGGGGGCCAACGTCCTGACTTTC. It codes for CASSHTGGSGANVLTF.

The chain couples TRBV9 to TRBJ2-6; no clear D gene. The CDR3 has 12 residues. Germline values: CDR1 SGDLS, CDR2 YYNGEE. The V and J ends lost 0 bases and 5 bases respectively, with 0 bases between them. This CDR3 is CASSVGANVLTF. CDR3 bases: TGTGCCAGCAGCGTAGGGGCCAACGTCCTGACTTTC.

This clonotype was detected a few times. The chain recombines TRBV5-1 with TRBJ1-1; no reliable D call. V shed 4 bases and J shed 1 base, with 14 bases lying between them. Germline lookup yields CDR1 SGHRS and CDR2 YFSETQ. The CDR3 loop spans 15 amino acids. CDR3 in amino acids: CASSHREPTNTEAFF. The CDR3 coding sequence is TGCGCCAGCAGCCACCGAGAGCCCACGAACACTGAAGCTTTCTTT.